One sample yielded the 5 T cell receptor beta chains listed below, sequenced in a study of graft-versus-host responses after intestinal transplantation. No cognate antigen is known for these TCRs. The repertoire was sequenced with immunoSEQ multiplex PCR; TCRdb's copy has only in-frame clones and lacks some. The sample holds 23,000 or so clones, almost 85% seen once. The source material was unstimulated CD8+ T cells sorted from spleen or lymph node cells, sampled before transplant. The receptors stem from a human donor who was the organ donor for an intestinal transplant.

The CDR3 sequence: CSVDRGEEKLFF. The CDR3 DNA reads as TGCAGCGTTGACAGGGGGGAGGAAAAACTGTTTTTT. The V call is TRBV29-1, the J call TRBJ1-4; TRBD1 matches at 7 bases. Germline V gene lookup returns CDR1 SQVTM and CDR2 ANQGSEA. V lost 3 bases to trimming and J lost 8 bases; unmatched junction nucleotides: 3. The CDR3 totals 12 residues. Complete variable domain (other parts from reference TRBV29-1 and TRBJ1-4): SAVISQKPSRDICQRGTSLTIQCQVDSQVTMMFWYRQQPGQSLTLIATANQGSEATYESGFVIDKFPISRPNLTFSTLTVSNMSPEDSSIYLCSVDRGEEKLFFGSGTQLSVL.

The chain combines TRBV7-8 with TRBJ1-1; TRBD1 matches 8 bases. The ends lost 5 bases at V and 11 bases at J; junction bases unmatched: 10. Germline V CDR1 and CDR2: SGHVS, FQNEAQ. The CDR3 length is 13 residues. The CDR3 bases are TGTGCCAGCAGCCAGACGGGCAGGGGGCACGCTTTCTTT. It codes for CASSQTGRGHAFF.

On this clone: This CDR3 is also generated by other DNA sequences in the sample. J is TRBJ2-1 and V is TRBV2; no firm D call. The CDR3 is 15 amino acids. The V and J ends lost 4 bases and 0 bases respectively, with 10 bases between them. Per germline, CDR1 SNHLY and CDR2 FYNNEI. This CDR3 reads CASSGKRSSYNEQFF. The CDR3 DNA reads as TGTGCCAGCAGTGGGAAGCGTAGCTCCTACAATGAGCAGTTCTTC.

The chain carries TRBV6-5 and TRBJ1-1; the D is unclear. The germline CDR1 and CDR2 sequences are MNHEY and SVGAGI. Trimming stripped 2 bases from V and 0 bases from J, with 10 bases between. The CDR3 contains 15 residues. The CDR3 DNA sequence: TGTGCCAGCAGTTACGACTTTGACATGAACACTGAAGCTTTCTTT. As protein: CASSYDFDMNTEAFF.

The chain is built from TRBV11-2 and TRBJ1-1, with no clear D. CDR1 is SGHAT, CDR2 FQNNGV, per germline. Trimming removed 1 base from V and 1 base from J, with 7 bases in between. This CDR3 region has 14 residues. CDR3 sequence: CASSLARGNTEAFF. DNA of the CDR3: TGTGCCAGCAGCTTAGCTCGGGGGAACACTGAAGCTTTCTTT.